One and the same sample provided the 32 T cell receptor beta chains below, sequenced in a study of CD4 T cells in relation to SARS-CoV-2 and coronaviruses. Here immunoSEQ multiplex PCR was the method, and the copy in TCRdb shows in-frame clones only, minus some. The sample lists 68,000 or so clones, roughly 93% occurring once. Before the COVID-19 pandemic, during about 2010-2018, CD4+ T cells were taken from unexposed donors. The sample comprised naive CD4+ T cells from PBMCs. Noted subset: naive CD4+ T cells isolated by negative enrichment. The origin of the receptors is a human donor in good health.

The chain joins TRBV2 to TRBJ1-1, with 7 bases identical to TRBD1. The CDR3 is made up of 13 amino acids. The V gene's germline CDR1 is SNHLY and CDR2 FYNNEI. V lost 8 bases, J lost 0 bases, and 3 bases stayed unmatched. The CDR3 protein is CASRQGMNTEAFF. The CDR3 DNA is TGTGCCAGCCGACAGGGCATGAACACTGAAGCTTTCTTT.

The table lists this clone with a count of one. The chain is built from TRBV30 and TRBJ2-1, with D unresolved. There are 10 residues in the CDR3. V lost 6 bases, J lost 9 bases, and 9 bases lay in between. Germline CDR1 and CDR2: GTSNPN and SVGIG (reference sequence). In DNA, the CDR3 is TGTGCCTGTTCAAGAGGTGAGCAGTTCTTC. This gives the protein CACSRGEQFF.

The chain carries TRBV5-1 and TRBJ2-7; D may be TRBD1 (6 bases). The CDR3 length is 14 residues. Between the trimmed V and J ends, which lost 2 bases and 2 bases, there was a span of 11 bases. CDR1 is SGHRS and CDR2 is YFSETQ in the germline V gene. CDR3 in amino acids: CASSFVTGTYEQYF. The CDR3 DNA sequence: TGCGCCAGCAGCTTCGTGACAGGCACCTACGAGCAGTACTTC.

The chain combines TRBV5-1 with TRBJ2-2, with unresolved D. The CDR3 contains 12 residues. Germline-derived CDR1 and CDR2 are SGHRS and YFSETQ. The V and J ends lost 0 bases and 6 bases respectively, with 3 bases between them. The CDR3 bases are TGCGCCAGCAGCTTGGAGGCCGGGGAGCTGTTTTTT. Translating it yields CASSLEAGELFF.

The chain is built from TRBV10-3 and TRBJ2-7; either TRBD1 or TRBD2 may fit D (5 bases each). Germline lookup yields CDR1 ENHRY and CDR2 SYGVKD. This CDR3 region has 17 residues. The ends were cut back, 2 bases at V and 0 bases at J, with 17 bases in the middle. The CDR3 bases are TGTGCCATCAGTGAGCCGCGAGGGGTCAGGAGCTCCTACGAGCAGTACTTC. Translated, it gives CAISEPRGVRSSYEQYF.

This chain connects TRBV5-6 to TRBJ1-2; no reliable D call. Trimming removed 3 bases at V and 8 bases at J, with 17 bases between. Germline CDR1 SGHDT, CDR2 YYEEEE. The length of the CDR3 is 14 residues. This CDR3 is CASSSRGTAGGYTF. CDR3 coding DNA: TGTGCCAGCAGCTCGCGAGGCACCGCTGGCGGCTACACCTTC.

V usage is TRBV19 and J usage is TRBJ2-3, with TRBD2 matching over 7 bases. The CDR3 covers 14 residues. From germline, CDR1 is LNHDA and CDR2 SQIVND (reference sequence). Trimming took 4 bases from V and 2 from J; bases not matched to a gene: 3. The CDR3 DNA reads TGTGCCAGTAGTAGGAGCGGGGACACAGATACGCAGTATTTT. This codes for CASSRSGDTDTQYF.

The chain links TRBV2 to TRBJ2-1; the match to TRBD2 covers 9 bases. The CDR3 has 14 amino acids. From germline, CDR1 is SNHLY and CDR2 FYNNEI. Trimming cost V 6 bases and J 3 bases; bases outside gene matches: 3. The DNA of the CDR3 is TGTGCCAGCAGGCTAGCGGGGATCTACAATGAGCAGTTCTTC. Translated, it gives CASRLAGIYNEQFF.

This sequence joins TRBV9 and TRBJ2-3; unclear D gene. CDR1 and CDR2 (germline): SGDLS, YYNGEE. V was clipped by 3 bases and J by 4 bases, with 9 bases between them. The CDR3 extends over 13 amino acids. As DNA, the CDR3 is TGTGCCAGCAGCGCCCTCCGGTCAGATACGCAGTATTTT. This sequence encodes CASSALRSDTQYF.

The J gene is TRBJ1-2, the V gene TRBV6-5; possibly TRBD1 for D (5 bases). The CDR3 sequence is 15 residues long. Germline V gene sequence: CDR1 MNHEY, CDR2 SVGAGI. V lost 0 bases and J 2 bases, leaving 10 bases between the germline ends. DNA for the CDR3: TGTGCCAGCAGTTACTCCGGGGGTTCGAACTATGGCTACACCTTC. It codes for CASSYSGGSNYGYTF.

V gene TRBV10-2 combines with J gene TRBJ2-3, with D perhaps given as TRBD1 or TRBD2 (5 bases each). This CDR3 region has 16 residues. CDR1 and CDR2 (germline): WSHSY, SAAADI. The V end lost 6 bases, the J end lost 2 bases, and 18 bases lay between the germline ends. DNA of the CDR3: TGCGCCAGCAGACTAGACCCGGGACCACCCACAGATACGCAGTATTTT. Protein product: CASRLDPGPPTDTQYF.

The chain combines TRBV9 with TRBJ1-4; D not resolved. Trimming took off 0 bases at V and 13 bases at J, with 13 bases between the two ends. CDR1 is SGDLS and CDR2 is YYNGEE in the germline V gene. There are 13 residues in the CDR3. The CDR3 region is CASSVDVRDPLFF. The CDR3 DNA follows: TGTGCCAGCAGCGTAGACGTACGCGACCCACTGTTTTTT.

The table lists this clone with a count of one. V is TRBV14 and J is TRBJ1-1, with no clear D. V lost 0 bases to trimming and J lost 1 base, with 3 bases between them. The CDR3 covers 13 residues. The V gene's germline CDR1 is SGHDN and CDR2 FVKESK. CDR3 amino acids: CASSQDPNTEAFF. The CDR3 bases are TGTGCCAGCAGCCAAGACCCGAACACTGAAGCTTTCTTT.

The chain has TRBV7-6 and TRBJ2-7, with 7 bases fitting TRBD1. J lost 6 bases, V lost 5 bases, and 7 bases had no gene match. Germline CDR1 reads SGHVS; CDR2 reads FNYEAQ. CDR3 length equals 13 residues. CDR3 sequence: CASSADRVGEQYF. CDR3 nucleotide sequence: TGTGCCAGCAGCGCCGACAGGGTGGGCGAGCAGTACTTC.

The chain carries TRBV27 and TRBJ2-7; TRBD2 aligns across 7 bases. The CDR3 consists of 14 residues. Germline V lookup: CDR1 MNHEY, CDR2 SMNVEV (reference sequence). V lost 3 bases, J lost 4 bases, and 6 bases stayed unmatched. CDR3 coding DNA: TGTGCCAGCAGTTTGGGGGGGGACGGGTACGAGCAGTACTTC. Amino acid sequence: CASSLGGDGYEQYF.

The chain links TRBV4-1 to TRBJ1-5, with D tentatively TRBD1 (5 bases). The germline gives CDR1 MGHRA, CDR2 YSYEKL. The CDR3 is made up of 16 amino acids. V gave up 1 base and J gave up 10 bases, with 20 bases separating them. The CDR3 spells CASSQAPGTRFYPQHF. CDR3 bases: TGCGCCAGCAGCCAAGCCCCCGGGACCAGGTTTTATCCCCAGCATTTT.

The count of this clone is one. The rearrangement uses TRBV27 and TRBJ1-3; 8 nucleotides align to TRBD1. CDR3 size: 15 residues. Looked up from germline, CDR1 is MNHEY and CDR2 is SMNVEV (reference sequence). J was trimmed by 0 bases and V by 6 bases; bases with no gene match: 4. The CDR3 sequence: CASRNTGGSGNTIYF. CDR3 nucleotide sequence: TGTGCCAGCAGAAATACAGGGGGCTCTGGAAACACCATATATTTT.

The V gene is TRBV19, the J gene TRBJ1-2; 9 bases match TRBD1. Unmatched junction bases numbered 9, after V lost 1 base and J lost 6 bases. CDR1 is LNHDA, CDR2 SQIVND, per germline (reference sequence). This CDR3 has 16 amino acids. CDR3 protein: CASSIVSPGTGHGYTF. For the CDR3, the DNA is TGTGCCAGTAGTATAGTCAGCCCCGGGACAGGGCATGGCTACACCTTC.

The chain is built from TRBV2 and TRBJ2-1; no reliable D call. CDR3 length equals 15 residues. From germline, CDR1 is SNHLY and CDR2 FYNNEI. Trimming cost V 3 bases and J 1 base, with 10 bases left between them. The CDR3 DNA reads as TGTGCCAGCAGTGACGTGAGTTTGTCCTACAATGAGCAGTTCTTC. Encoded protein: CASSDVSLSYNEQFF.

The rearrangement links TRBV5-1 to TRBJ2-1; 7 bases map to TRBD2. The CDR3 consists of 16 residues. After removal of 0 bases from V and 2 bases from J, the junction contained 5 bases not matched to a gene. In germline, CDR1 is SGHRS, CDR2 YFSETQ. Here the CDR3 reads CASSLAPGTTYNEQFF. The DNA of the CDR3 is TGCGCCAGCAGCTTGGCCCCGGGGACTACCTACAATGAGCAGTTCTTC. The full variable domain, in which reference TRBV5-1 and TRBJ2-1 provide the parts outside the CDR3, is KAGVTQTPRYLIKTRGQQVTLSCSPISGHRSVSWYQQTPGQGLQFLFEYFSETQRNKGNFPGRFSGRQFSNSRSEMNVSTLELGDSALYLCASSLAPGTTYNEQFFGPGTRLTVL.

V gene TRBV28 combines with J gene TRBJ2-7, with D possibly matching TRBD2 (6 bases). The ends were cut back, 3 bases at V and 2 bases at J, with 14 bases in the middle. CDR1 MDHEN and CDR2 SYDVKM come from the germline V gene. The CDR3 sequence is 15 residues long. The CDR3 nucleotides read TGTGCCAGCAGTTTGGTAGGGACTCCTCCCTACGAGCAGTACTTC. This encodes CASSLVGTPPYEQYF.

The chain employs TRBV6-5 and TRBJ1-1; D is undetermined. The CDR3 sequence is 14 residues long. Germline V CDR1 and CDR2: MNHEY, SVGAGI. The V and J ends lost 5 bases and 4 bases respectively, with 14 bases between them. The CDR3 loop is CASSRQTYGTEAFF. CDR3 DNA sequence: TGTGCCAGCAGTCGTCAGACGTACGGCACTGAAGCTTTCTTT.

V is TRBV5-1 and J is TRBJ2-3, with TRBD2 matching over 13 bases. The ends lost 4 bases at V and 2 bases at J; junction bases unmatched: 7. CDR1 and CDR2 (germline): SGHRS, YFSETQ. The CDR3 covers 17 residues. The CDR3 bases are TGCGCCAGCAGCGCGGGGACTAGCGGGACCCTCACAGATACGCAGTATTTT. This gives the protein CASSAGTSGTLTDTQYF.

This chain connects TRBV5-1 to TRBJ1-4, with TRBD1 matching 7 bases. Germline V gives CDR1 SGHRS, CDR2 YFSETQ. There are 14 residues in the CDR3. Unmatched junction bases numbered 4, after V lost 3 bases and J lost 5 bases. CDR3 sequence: CASSWGTANEKLFF. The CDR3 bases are TGCGCCAGCAGCTGGGGGACAGCGAATGAAAAACTGTTTTTT.

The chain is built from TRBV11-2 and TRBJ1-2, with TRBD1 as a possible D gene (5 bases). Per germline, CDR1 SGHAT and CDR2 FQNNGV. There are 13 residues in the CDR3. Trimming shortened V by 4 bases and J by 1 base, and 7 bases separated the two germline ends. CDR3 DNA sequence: TGTGCCAGCAGCTGGCAGGGTAACTATGGCTACACCTTC. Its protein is CASSWQGNYGYTF.

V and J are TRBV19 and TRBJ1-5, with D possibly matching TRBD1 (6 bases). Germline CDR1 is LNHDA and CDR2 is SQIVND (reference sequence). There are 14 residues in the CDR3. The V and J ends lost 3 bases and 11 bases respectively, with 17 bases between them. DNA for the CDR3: TGTGCCAGTAGTATGGACAGTTTGAATCAAGCCCAGCATTTT. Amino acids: CASSMDSLNQAQHF. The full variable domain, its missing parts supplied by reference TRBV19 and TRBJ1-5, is DGGITQSPKYLFRKEGQNVTLSCEQNLNHDAMYWYRQDPGQGLRLIYYSQIVNDFQKGDIAEGYSVSREKKESFPLTVTSAQKNPTAFYLCASSMDSLNQAQHFGDGTRLSIL.

The CDR3, as DNA: TGTGCCAGCAGTCAGCAGGGGGCAGGCACTGAAGCTTTCTTT. This codes for CASSQQGAGTEAFF. The chain is built from TRBV9 and TRBJ1-1, with 8 bases that match TRBD1. Germline V gives CDR1 SGDLS, CDR2 YYNGEE. V lost 5 bases to trimming and J lost 4 bases; unmatched junction nucleotides: 7. The CDR3 has 14 amino acids. Full variable domain (outside the CDR3, taken from reference TRBV9 and TRBJ1-1): DSGVTQTPKHLITATGQRVTLRCSPRSGDLSVYWYQQSLDQGLQFLIQYYNGEERAKGNILERFSAQQFPDLHSELNLSSLELGDSALYFCASSQQGAGTEAFFGQGTRLTVV.

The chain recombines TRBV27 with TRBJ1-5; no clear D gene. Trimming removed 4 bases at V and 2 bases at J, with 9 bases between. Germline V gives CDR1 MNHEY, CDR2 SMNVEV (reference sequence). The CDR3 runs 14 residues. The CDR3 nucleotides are TGTGCCAGCAGTTCCCGGTCTGGCAATCAGCCCCAGCATTTT. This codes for CASSSRSGNQPQHF.

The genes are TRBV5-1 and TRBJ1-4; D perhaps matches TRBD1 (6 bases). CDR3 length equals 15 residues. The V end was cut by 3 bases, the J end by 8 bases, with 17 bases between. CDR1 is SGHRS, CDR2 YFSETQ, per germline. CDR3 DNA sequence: TGCGCCAGCAGCTCAAATCAGGGGAATGGAGAAAAACTGTTTTTT. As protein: CASSSNQGNGEKLFF. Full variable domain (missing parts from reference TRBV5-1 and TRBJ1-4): KAGVTQTPRYLIKTRGQQVTLSCSPISGHRSVSWYQQTPGQGLQFLFEYFSETQRNKGNFPGRFSGRQFSNSRSEMNVSTLELGDSALYLCASSSNQGNGEKLFFGSGTQLSVL.

Here the CDR3 DNA reads TGTGCCAGCAGCTTGGTTGGGCAGGTTGCAACTAATGAAAAACTGTTTTTT. As protein: CASSLVGQVATNEKLFF. This rearrangement joins TRBV11-2 to TRBJ1-4; unclear D gene. V lost 3 bases to trimming and J lost 0 bases, with 14 bases between them. Germline V CDR1 and CDR2: SGHAT, FQNNGV. The CDR3 runs to 17 residues.

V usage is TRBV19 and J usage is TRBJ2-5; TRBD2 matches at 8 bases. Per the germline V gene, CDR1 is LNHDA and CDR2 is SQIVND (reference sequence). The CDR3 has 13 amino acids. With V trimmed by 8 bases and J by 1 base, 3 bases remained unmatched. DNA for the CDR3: TGTGCCAGTGGGGGACTAGGCCAAGAGACCCAGTACTTC. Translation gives CASGGLGQETQYF. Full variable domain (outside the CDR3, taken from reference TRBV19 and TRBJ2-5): DGGITQSPKYLFRKEGQNVTLSCEQNLNHDAMYWYRQDPGQGLRLIYYSQIVNDFQKGDIAEGYSVSREKKESFPLTVTSAQKNPTAFYLCASGGLGQETQYFGPGTRLLVL.

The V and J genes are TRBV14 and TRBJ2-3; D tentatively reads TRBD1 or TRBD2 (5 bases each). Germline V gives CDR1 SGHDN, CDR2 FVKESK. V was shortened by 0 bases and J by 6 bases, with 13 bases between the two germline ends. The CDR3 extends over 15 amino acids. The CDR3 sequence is CASSQDRGVPDTQYF. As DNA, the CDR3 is TGTGCCAGCAGCCAAGATCGAGGGGTTCCCGATACGCAGTATTTT.